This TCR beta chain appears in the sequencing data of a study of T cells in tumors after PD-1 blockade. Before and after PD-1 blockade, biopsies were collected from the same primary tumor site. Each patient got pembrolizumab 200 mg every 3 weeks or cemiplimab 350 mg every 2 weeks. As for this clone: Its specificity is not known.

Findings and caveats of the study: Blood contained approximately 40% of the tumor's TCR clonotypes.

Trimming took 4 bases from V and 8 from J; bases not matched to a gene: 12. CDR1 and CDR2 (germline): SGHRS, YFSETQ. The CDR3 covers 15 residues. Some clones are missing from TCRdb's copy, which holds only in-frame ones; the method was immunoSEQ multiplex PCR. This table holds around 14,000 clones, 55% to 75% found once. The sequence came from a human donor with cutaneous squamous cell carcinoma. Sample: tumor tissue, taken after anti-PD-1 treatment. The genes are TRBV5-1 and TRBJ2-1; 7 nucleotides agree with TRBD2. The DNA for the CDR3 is TGCGCCAGCAGCGAACTTGCCAGGGCGGGGGATGAGCAGTTCTTC. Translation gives CASSELARAGDEQFF.